One T cell receptor beta chain is described in this entry. As yet, its antigen is unknown. One end of the junction is discordant with germline, which a read error may explain. This CDR3 has 16 amino acids. Germline lookup yields CDR1 LNHDA and CDR2 SQIVND (reference sequence). Profiled with immunoSEQ multiplex PCR; TCRdb holds only in-frame clones, not every one. Of roughly 62,000 clones listed, under 95% are singletons. This sample is part of a study of graft-versus-host responses after intestinal transplantation. Study at large: Grafts that recipients had were multivisceral, liver-intestinal, or isolated intestinal transplants. Induction using anti-thymocyte globulin, followed by tacrolimus and steroids for around 3 years, was given to all recipients.

Study-wide points: Circulating GvH clone levels at their peak were associated with HvG declines (early post-transplant). The authors found GvH clones in recipient marrow, some appearing first in ileum or blood.

This sequence was found in a human patient who received an intestinal transplant, so some T cells may come from the graft donor. V usage is TRBV19 and J usage is TRBJ1-6; D is unresolved. Sequencing was performed on PBMCs, taken about 120 days after intestinal transplantation. The CDR3 sequence is CASSQTGSSYNSPLHF. CDR3 coding DNA: TGTGCCAGTAGCCAGACGGGGAGCTCCTATAATTCACCTCTCCACTTT.